This entry features one TCR beta chain sequence. This clonotype turned up a few times. This clone's antigen is unknown. No much larger clone exists at a distance of one base, and base qualities are not known. From a lookup of the germline V gene, CDR1 and CDR2 are SQVTM and ANQGSEA. V lost 7 bases and J lost 2 bases; the stretch between them is 9 bases long. Measured from the cysteine to the phenylalanine, the CDR3 is 11 residues long. Only the CDR3 DNA stays, 33 bases, in frame from base 1. The data stem from a study of T cells after yellow fever vaccination (dated by TCRdb to the late 2010s). Turning to the overall study: The SMART-Seq v4 Ultra Low Input RNA kit was used to prepare libraries from fractions with low cell numbers. Blood was collected at multiple timepoints before and after primary and secondary immunization, and bulk PBMC replicates and cell subsets were isolated. To follow T-cell clones before and after both primary and booster YFV17D yellow fever vaccination, bulk TCR alpha and beta repertoires underwent longitudinal sequencing. Two healthy male donors, one aged 18 to 29 and one aged 30 to 40 years, were included in the cohort.

This specimen's treatment or condition label, per the study, means: live attenuated yellow fever vaccine strain. At each blood-draw timepoint, two biological replicates of bulk PBMCs were obtained. PBMCs were isolated from peripheral blood using a standard Ficoll-Paque protocol. TriZol was used to extract RNA from bulk PBMCs, CD4 and CD8 fractions, and dextramer-positive and dextramer-negative fractions. The paper's findings and limits, for the study overall: After the booster, most of the clones that had expanded following primary vaccination were detected again (96% of CD4 and 80% to 90% of CD8), which suggests that memory was broadly maintained. A small share of clonotypes occurred in both CD4 and CD8 compartments, likely arising from convergent recombination. Computational filtering was needed because FACS-sorted repertoires could contain abundant contaminating clonotypes from the bulk population. The study included only a couple of donors, which limits how far the findings can be generalized. Compared with the primary T-cell response, the secondary T-cell response was weaker but faster, peaking on day 5 rather than day 15.

Synthesis of TCR cDNA relied on 5'RACE template switching, a step that introduced a universal primer site along with unique molecular identifiers. Priming for cDNA synthesis came from both the TCR alpha and TCR beta constant segments. Library amplification used two PCR steps, and the second PCR step added sample barcodes and sequencing adapters. Libraries were sequenced on Illumina HiSeq 2500 (2x100 bp) or NovaSeq (2x150 bp). The study's processing was this. Reads were demultiplexed and collapsed into UMI consensus sequences with MIGEC, and V(D)J alignment was performed with MiXCR. Vaccine-responding clonotypes were defined with edgeR using replicate PBMC samples, requiring FDR below 0.01 and a log2 fold change above 5 up to day 15. Each bulk clonotype received a CD4 or CD8 identity based on whether the sequenced CD4 or CD8 repertoire contained that clonotype at higher abundance. TCRdb's own reprocessing of the public reads used fastp at Q25 and MiXCR and kept productive beta chains. Every entry covers one CDR3 protein and lists the most common genes and DNA from its rows. The V and J calls come from TCRdb's annotation, not from the publication. The sample table lists around 600,000 distinct CDR3 sequences, 12% of them with a count of one. Clones ranked in the top ten supply more than 13% of the sample.

Sequenced here: PBMCs, sampled on the day of the yellow fever booster vaccination. The receptor chain draws on TRBV29-1 and TRBJ2-7; no D gene is confidently identified. This sequence originates from a man aged 25-40 years who received the YFV17D yellow fever vaccine. The DNA reads as follows: TGCAGCGCGGCCCAAGCCTACGAGCAGTACTTC. Translated, this gives CSAAQAYEQYF.